This T cell receptor (beta chain) was documented in a study of human T cells and chemical hapten exposure. Looking at the study overall: Weekly administration of diphenylcyclopropenone to the scalp of patients continued throughout the roughly 25-week study.

Time point specified: pre-sensitization, week 0. Treatment meaning: therapeutic diphenylcyclopropenone sensitization with weekly scalp DPC. Blood collection happened ahead of applying each patch test. The CDR3 has 12 amino acids. Trimming cost V 0 bases and J 3 bases, with 2 bases left between them. From germline, CDR1 is MNHNY and CDR2 SVGAGI (reference sequence). Via MiXCR, TCRdb re-called the RACE reads, giving one row per CDR3 protein. Here the sample spans some 300,000 distinct CDR3 sequences, approximately 5.8% being singletons. The sample holds a few counts of this clonotype. The sequencing used whole blood, collected in connection with sensitization to the hapten diphenylcyclopropenone (DPC). The source is a woman under 30 with alopecia areata. Some clones in this sample may be carry-over from other donors' samples. The chain is built from TRBV6-6 and TRBJ2-5; unclear D gene. As DNA, the CDR3 is TGTGCCAGCAGTTACTCGAAAGAGACCCAGTACTTC. Its translation is CASSYSKETQYF.